The 10 T cell receptor beta chains given below trace back to one sample, sequenced in a study of blood T cell repertoires in COVID-19. Using immunoSEQ multiplex PCR, the repertoire was profiled, and TCRdb retains in-frame clones only, with some absent. The table lists approximately 300,000 clones, roughly 90% of them singletons, with around 4.2% in the top ten. Input material: PBMCs or T cells enriched from blood (not recorded which). The receptor set was obtained from a woman in her thirties who had been exposed to COVID-19.

CDR3 protein: CASSQELTHRGTNEKLFF. The DNA of the CDR3 is TGCGCCAGCAGCCAGGAATTAACACACAGGGGAACTAATGAAAAACTGTTTTTT. The chain has TRBV4-3 and TRBJ1-4; 7 nucleotides line up with TRBD1. V was clipped by 3 bases and J by 1 base; unmatched bases: 11. The CDR3 contains 18 residues. Germline V gene sequence: CDR1 LGHNA, CDR2 YSLEER.

This chain joins TRBV7-9 and TRBJ1-5; maybe TRBD1 (5 bases). V was cut by 4 bases and J by 0 bases, with 22 bases left in between. The CDR3 loop spans 19 amino acids. Per the germline V gene, CDR1 is SEHNR and CDR2 is FQNEAQ (reference sequence). The chain's CDR3 is CASSSGPPRRGYSNQPQHF. The CDR3 DNA reads TGTGCCAGCAGCTCAGGACCGCCCCGTAGGGGTTATAGCAATCAGCCCCAGCATTTT.

The V and J genes are TRBV18 and TRBJ2-7, with 7 bases that match TRBD1. Trimming cost V 0 bases and J 5 bases; bases outside gene matches: 1. The CDR3 sequence is 13 residues long. Germline CDR1 KGHSH, CDR2 LQKENI. In nucleotides, the CDR3 is TGTGCCAGCTCACCACCCAGGGGGAACGAGCAGTACTTC. This sequence encodes CASSPPRGNEQYF.

The chain recombines TRBV11-2 with TRBJ1-1, with D unresolved. V lost 1 base to trimming and J lost 6 bases, with 15 bases between them. CDR3 size: 15 residues. Germline CDR1 SGHAT, CDR2 FQNNGV. The CDR3 protein is CASSLVWEPGAEAFF. The DNA for the CDR3 is TGTGCCAGCAGCTTAGTTTGGGAGCCTGGGGCTGAAGCTTTCTTT.

J is TRBJ1-2 and V is TRBV5-1; 7 nucleotides line up with TRBD1. This CDR3 comprises 14 residues. After removal of 2 bases from V and 3 bases from J, the junction contained 4 bases not matched to a gene. Germline CDR1 and CDR2: SGHRS and YFSETQ. CDR3 amino acids: CASSLDRVDYGYTF. The CDR3 region has the DNA TGCGCCAGCAGCTTAGACAGGGTTGACTATGGCTACACCTTC. Full variable domain (remainder filled in from reference TRBV5-1 and TRBJ1-2): KAGVTQTPRYLIKTRGQQVTLSCSPISGHRSVSWYQQTPGQGLQFLFEYFSETQRNKGNFPGRFSGRQFSNSRSEMNVSTLELGDSALYLCASSLDRVDYGYTFGSGTRLTVV.

The chain recombines TRBV3-1 (or the pseudogene TRBV3-2) with TRBJ2-4; D is possibly TRBD2 (6 bases). The V end lost 4 bases, the J end lost 0 bases, and 7 bases lay between the germline ends. The CDR3 extends over 14 amino acids. The germline gives CDR1 LGHDT, CDR2 YNNKEL (reference sequence). The CDR3 region is CASSRGLAKNIQYF. CDR3 nucleotide sequence: TGTGCCAGCAGCCGGGGACTAGCCAAAAACATTCAGTACTTC.

This clone appeared a single time. CDR3 amino acids: CASTETGNQPQHF. The CDR3 nucleotides are TGTGCCAGCACCGAGACAGGCAATCAGCCCCAGCATTTT. This sequence joins TRBV12-3 or TRBV12-4 and TRBJ1-5, with D tentatively TRBD1 (5 bases). Trimming pared 7 bases from V and 2 bases from J, leaving 9 bases between. This CDR3 region has 13 residues.

The table lists this clone with a count of one. The chain links TRBV21-1 to TRBJ2-2; the DNA was not compared with TRBD1, the D call given in the table. TRBV21-1 is noted as a pseudogene. This CDR3 spans 16 amino acids. As DNA, the CDR3 is TGTGCCAGCAGCAAAGTAGGCAGGGTCTGCACCGGGGAGCTGTTTTTT. It codes for CASSKVGRVCTGELFF.

The chain has TRBV18 and TRBJ1-5; a weak D match, TRBD1 (5 bases). The CDR3 contains 15 residues. Germline values: CDR1 KGHSH, CDR2 LQKENI. Trimming cost V 3 bases and J 0 bases, with 9 bases left between them. The DNA of the CDR3 is TGTGCCAGCTCACCCGGAGGGGTTAGCAATCAGCCCCAGCATTTT. Its protein is CASSPGGVSNQPQHF.

J is TRBJ2-3 and V is TRBV5-6, with a weak D call TRBD1 (6 bases). Per germline, CDR1 SGHDT and CDR2 YYEEEE. With 0 bases removed from V and 5 bases from J, the gap between germline ends came to 19 bases. This CDR3 spans 17 amino acids. Here the CDR3 reads CASSLDWGTMSGDTQYF. The CDR3 coding sequence is TGTGCCAGCAGCTTGGATTGGGGGACAATGTCGGGAGATACGCAGTATTTT.